The entry that follows covers one T cell receptor (beta chain) sequence. The data were obtained in a study of immune cell composition in non-small cell lung cancer. Across the whole study: Tumours were mainly lung adenocarcinoma or squamous cell carcinoma.

The normal lung sample lay at least 3 cm, and maximally far, from the tumour. The CDR3 has 15 residues. Trimming left V 0 bases short and J 7 bases short, with 15 bases between. Looked up from germline, CDR1 is ENHRY and CDR2 is SYGVKD. TCRdb's table, derived via immunoSEQ multiplex PCR, lists solely in-frame clones and lacks some. The data contain about 6,600 clones, 82% of them singletons. The clonotype was recovered from a human donor with non-small cell lung cancer. The sequenced sample was non-adjacent lung tissue. The V call is TRBV10-3, the J call TRBJ1-1; a weak D match, TRBD1 (5 bases). CDR3 in amino acids: CAISESTLQGFEAFF. CDR3 bases: TGTGCCATCAGTGAGTCAACACTTCAGGGTTTTGAAGCTTTCTTT.